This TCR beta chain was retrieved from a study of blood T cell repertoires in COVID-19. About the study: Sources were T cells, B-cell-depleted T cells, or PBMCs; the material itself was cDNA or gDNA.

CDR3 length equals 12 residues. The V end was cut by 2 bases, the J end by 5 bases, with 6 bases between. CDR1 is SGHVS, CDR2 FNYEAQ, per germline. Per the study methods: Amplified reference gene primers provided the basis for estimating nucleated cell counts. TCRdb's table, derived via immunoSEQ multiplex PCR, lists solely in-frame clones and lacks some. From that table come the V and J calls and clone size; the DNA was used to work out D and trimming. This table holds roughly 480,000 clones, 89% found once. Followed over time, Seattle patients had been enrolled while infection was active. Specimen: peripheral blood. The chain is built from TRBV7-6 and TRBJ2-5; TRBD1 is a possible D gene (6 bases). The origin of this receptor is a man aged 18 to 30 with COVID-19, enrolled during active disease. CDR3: CASSLQGETQYF. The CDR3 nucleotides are TGTGCCAGCAGCTTACAGGGGGAGACCCAGTACTTC.